This is a list of T cell receptor beta chains from one sample in a study of blood T cell repertoires in COVID-19. Generated by immunoSEQ multiplex PCR, the TCRdb table keeps only in-frame clones and is missing some. The sample records more than 65,000 clones, about 70% being singletons. The source material was peripheral blood. These receptors all come from a woman aged 70 to 79 with acute or convalescent COVID-19. Both conserved end residues are part of each CDR3. The D gene is left open where the match is weak. Only part of the rows carry a size: once, few, many, or a class if the clone is expanded.

J gene: TRBJ2-1; V gene: TRBV24-1; clone size: .; D gene: TRBD1; CDR3 protein: CATSDPGQGQFF; CDR3 DNA: TGTGCCACCAGTGATCCCGGACAGGGGCAGTTCTTC
J gene: TRBJ2-1; V gene: TRBV6-5; clone size: .; D gene: .; CDR3 protein: CASSYSGTAYNEQFF; CDR3 DNA: TGTGCCAGCAGTTACTCGGGGACTGCTTACAATGAGCAGTTCTTC
J gene: TRBJ1-5; V gene: TRBV7-2; clone size: once; D gene: .; CDR3 protein: CASSGAGGADQPQHF; CDR3 DNA: TGTGCCAGCAGCGGAGCCGGCGGGGCTGATCAGCCCCAGCATTTT
J gene: TRBJ2-2; V gene: TRBV7-2; clone size: .; D gene: .; CDR3 protein: CASSSHGTSNTGELFF; CDR3 DNA: TGTGCCAGCAGCTCCCATGGGACTTCGAACACCGGGGAGCTGTTTTTT
J gene: TRBJ2-1; V gene: TRBV7-8; clone size: few; D gene: .; CDR3 protein: CASSLTQRSSYNEQFF; CDR3 DNA: TGTGCCAGCAGCTTAACACAGCGGAGCTCCTACAATGAGCAGTTCTTC
J gene: TRBJ1-1; V gene: TRBV30; clone size: few; D gene: .; CDR3 protein: CAWKVVVRRTEAFF; CDR3 DNA: TGTGCCTGGAAGGTTGTGGTTCGGCGGACTGAAGCTTTCTTT
J gene: TRBJ1-2; V gene: TRBV28; clone size: .; D gene: TRBD1; CDR3 protein: CASSLPGGTATNYGYTF; CDR3 DNA: TGTGCCAGCAGTTTGCCCGGAGGGACAGCGACTAACTATGGCTACACCTTC
J gene: TRBJ2-6; V gene: TRBV6-5; clone size: .; D gene: TRBD1; CDR3 protein: CASSYQGAAGANVLTF; CDR3 DNA: TGTGCCAGCAGTTACCAGGGGGCAGCTGGGGCCAACGTCCTGACTTTC
J gene: TRBJ1-1; V gene: TRBV5-1; clone size: few; D gene: TRBD1; CDR3 protein: CASSLGAGGMNTEAFF; CDR3 DNA: TGCGCCAGCAGCTTGGGGGCAGGGGGGATGAACACTGAAGCTTTCTTT
J gene: TRBJ1-1; V gene: TRBV27; clone size: .; D gene: TRBD1; CDR3 protein: CASSTGVWDSEAFF; CDR3 DNA: TGTGCCAGCTCCACCGGGGTTTGGGACAGCGAAGCTTTCTTT
J gene: TRBJ1-1; V gene: TRBV7-3; clone size: .; D gene: .; CDR3 protein: CASSKDRMTEAFF; CDR3 DNA: TGTGCCAGCAGCAAAGACAGGATGACTGAAGCTTTCTTT
J gene: TRBJ1-6; V gene: TRBV30; clone size: .; D gene: .; CDR3 protein: CAWSEGDKGGSPLHF; CDR3 DNA: TGTGCCTGGAGTGAAGGGGACAAGGGCGGCTCACCCCTCCACTTT
J gene: TRBJ2-1; V gene: TRBV6-2/TRBV6-3; clone size: few; D gene: .; CDR3 protein: CASSNLINEQFF; CDR3 DNA: TGTGCCAGCAGTAATCTAATCAATGAGCAGTTCTTC
J gene: TRBJ2-3; V gene: TRBV29-1; clone size: .; D gene: TRBD1; CDR3 protein: CSVEGRGLNTQYF; CDR3 DNA: TGCAGCGTTGAAGGCAGGGGGCTAAATACGCAGTATTTT
J gene: TRBJ1-3; V gene: TRBV18; clone size: .; D gene: TRBD1; CDR3 protein: CASSPRQGARGNTIYF; CDR3 DNA: TGTGCCAGCTCACCCCGACAGGGGGCAAGAGGAAACACCATATATTTT
J gene: TRBJ2-7; V gene: TRBV11-2; clone size: .; D gene: .; CDR3 protein: CASSSGRVTTYEQYF; CDR3 DNA: TGTGCCAGCAGCTCGGGAAGGGTTACGACCTACGAGCAGTACTTC
J gene: TRBJ1-1; V gene: TRBV11-2; clone size: .; D gene: .; CDR3 protein: CASMTANTEAFF; CDR3 DNA: TGTGCCAGCATGACAGCGAACACTGAAGCTTTCTTT
J gene: TRBJ2-1; V gene: TRBV7-2; clone size: .; D gene: .; CDR3 protein: CASVYSGTNSDEQFF; CDR3 DNA: TGTGCCAGCGTCTATAGCGGCACTAATTCGGATGAGCAGTTCTTC
J gene: TRBJ1-2; V gene: TRBV5-1; clone size: .; D gene: TRBD1; CDR3 protein: CATPTSTGTANYGYTF; CDR3 DNA: TGCGCCACCCCCACCTCCACCGGGACAGCTAACTATGGCTACACCTTC
J gene: TRBJ1-2; V gene: TRBV28; clone size: .; D gene: .; CDR3 protein: CASISGSNYGYTF; CDR3 DNA: TGTGCCAGCATCTCTGGCTCGAACTATGGCTACACCTTC
J gene: TRBJ1-3; V gene: TRBV18; clone size: .; D gene: TRBD1; CDR3 protein: CATRQGVGNTIYF; CDR3 DNA: TGTGCCACCAGACAGGGGGTTGGAAACACCATATATTTT
J gene: TRBJ1-5; V gene: TRBV21-1; clone size: .; D gene: .; CDR3 protein: CASSKVNSESQPQHF; CDR3 DNA: TGTGCCAGCAGCAAAGTAAACAGTGAAAGTCAGCCCCAGCATTTT